This TCR beta chain appears in the sequencing data of a study of T cell responses to AZD1222 COVID-19 vaccine. Profiled with immunoSEQ multiplex PCR; TCRdb holds only in-frame clones, not every one. This table holds more than 250,000 clones, over 90% found once. Note on this clone: Its antigen is not identified.

Germline V lookup: CDR1 MNHEY, CDR2 SVGAGI. Trimming took 2 bases from V and 6 from J, leaving 10 bases between them. CDR3 length: 13 amino acids. The study, taken as a whole, reports: Sampling captured repertoires only after the peak T cell response.

Sample: peripheral blood, taken on day 0 of AZD1222 vaccination. The source is an adult in good health. The chain has TRBV6-5 and TRBJ1-1; tentative D call: TRBD1 (6 bases). CDR3 nucleotide sequence: TGTGCCAGCAGTTACCCGGGGGGGCCTGAAGCTTTCTTT. It encodes CASSYPGGPEAFF.